This is a list of T cell receptor beta chains from one sample in a study of graft-versus-host responses after intestinal transplantation. The table came from immunoSEQ multiplex PCR; TCRdb's copy has only in-frame clones and leaves some out. The sample holds 25,000 to 30,000 clones, approximately 80% seen once. Sequences were derived from ileum tissue, sampled 98 days after intestinal transplantation. The receptors stem from a human patient who received an intestinal transplant, so some T cells may come from the graft donor. Both conserved end residues are part of each CDR3. Fields, in order: D gene, J gene, clone size, V gene, CDR3 protein, CDR3 DNA. D genes are given only for firm matches. Rows give clone size only sometimes, using once, few, many, or a class for an expanded clone.

d_call: .; j_call: TRBJ2-3; clone_size: .; v_call: TRBV4-1; cdr3_aa: CASSQGVRADTQYF; cdr3_nt: TGCGCCAGCAGCCAAGGGGTGAGAGCAGATACGCAGTATTTT
d_call: .; j_call: TRBJ1-3; clone_size: few; v_call: TRBV5-6; cdr3_aa: CASSFGGNTIYF; cdr3_nt: TGTGCCAGCAGCTTTGGTGGAAACACCATATATTTT
d_call: TRBD1; j_call: TRBJ1-1; clone_size: .; v_call: TRBV15; cdr3_aa: CATSRDIATGVNPEAFF; cdr3_nt: TGTGCCACCAGCAGAGATATTGCAACAGGGGTTAACCCCGAAGCTTTCTTT
d_call: .; j_call: TRBJ1-3; clone_size: .; v_call: TRBV19; cdr3_aa: CASSISQGISGNTIYF; cdr3_nt: TGTGCCAGTAGTATTTCTCAGGGCATCTCTGGAAACACCATATATTTT
d_call: TRBD1; j_call: TRBJ2-1; clone_size: .; v_call: TRBV6-5; cdr3_aa: CASSYYRGYNEQFF; cdr3_nt: TGTGCCAGCAGTTACTACAGGGGATACAATGAGCAGTTCTTC
d_call: .; j_call: TRBJ1-2; clone_size: .; v_call: TRBV4-1; cdr3_aa: CASSQDEENLYGYTF; cdr3_nt: TGCGCCAGCAGCCAAGACGAGGAAAACCTCTATGGCTACACCTTC
d_call: .; j_call: TRBJ2-5; clone_size: medium-sized; v_call: TRBV4-1; cdr3_aa: CASSQDRRAGLLETQYF; cdr3_nt: TGCGCCAGCAGCCAAGATCGTCGGGCTGGTCTGTTGGAGACCCAGTACTTC
d_call: .; j_call: TRBJ1-5; clone_size: .; v_call: TRBV21-1; cdr3_aa: CASSKSGNQPQHF; cdr3_nt: TGTGCCAGCAGCAAATCGGGCAATCAGCCCCAGCATTTT
d_call: .; j_call: TRBJ1-1; clone_size: .; v_call: TRBV2; cdr3_aa: CASRGLTEAFF; cdr3_nt: TGTGCCAGCAGGGGGCTCACTGAAGCTTTCTTT
d_call: .; j_call: TRBJ2-7; clone_size: .; v_call: TRBV10-2; cdr3_aa: CASKIGYEQYF; cdr3_nt: TGCGCCAGCAAGATAGGCTACGAGCAGTACTTC
d_call: .; j_call: TRBJ1-2; clone_size: .; v_call: TRBV27; cdr3_aa: CASSLRVNYGYTF; cdr3_nt: TGTGCCAGCAGTCTGCGTGTGAACTATGGCTACACCTTC
d_call: .; j_call: TRBJ2-7; clone_size: few; v_call: TRBV28; cdr3_aa: CASSAAQGKGSYEQYF; cdr3_nt: TGTGCCAGCAGTGCCGCACAGGGAAAGGGCTCCTACGAGCAGTACTTC
d_call: TRBD2; j_call: TRBJ2-5; clone_size: few; v_call: TRBV16; cdr3_aa: CASSQSRGGPETQYF; cdr3_nt: TGTGCCAGCAGCCAATCGCGGGGGGGCCCAGAGACCCAGTACTTC
d_call: .; j_call: TRBJ2-1; clone_size: .; v_call: TRBV6-5; cdr3_aa: CASSLGGVSYNEQFF; cdr3_nt: TGTGCCAGCAGTTTGGGCGGGGTGTCCTACAATGAGCAGTTCTTC
d_call: TRBD1; j_call: TRBJ2-4; clone_size: .; v_call: TRBV11-1; cdr3_aa: CASSPGQSSNIQYF; cdr3_nt: TGTGCCAGCAGCCCGGGACAGTCCTCAAACATTCAGTACTTC
d_call: TRBD1; j_call: TRBJ2-7; clone_size: .; v_call: TRBV7-9; cdr3_aa: CASSPRTFGGQVIYEQYF; cdr3_nt: TGTGCCAGCAGCCCGCGTACCTTCGGAGGACAGGTGATCTACGAGCAGTACTTC
d_call: .; j_call: TRBJ2-3; clone_size: .; v_call: TRBV30; cdr3_aa: CAWSLSGSTDTQYF; cdr3_nt: TGCGCCTGGAGTTTGTCAGGGAGCACAGATACGCAGTATTTT
d_call: .; j_call: TRBJ2-7; clone_size: few; v_call: TRBV28; cdr3_aa: CASSQFQGFGSYEQYF; cdr3_nt: TGTGCCAGCAGTCAATTCCAGGGTTTTGGCTCCTACGAGCAGTACTTC
d_call: TRBD1; j_call: TRBJ2-7; clone_size: few; v_call: TRBV19; cdr3_aa: CASSISTGVAYEQYF; cdr3_nt: TGTGCCAGTAGTATATCGACAGGGGTGGCCTACGAGCAGTACTTC
d_call: .; j_call: TRBJ1-2; clone_size: few; v_call: TRBV7-9; cdr3_aa: CASSPSGGKDGYTF; cdr3_nt: TGTGCCAGCAGCCCATCTGGAGGGAAGGATGGCTACACCTTC
d_call: .; j_call: TRBJ2-7; clone_size: .; v_call: TRBV2; cdr3_aa: CASSEETGQGNEQYF; cdr3_nt: TGTGCCAGCAGTGAAGAGACAGGCCAGGGGAACGAGCAGTACTTC
d_call: .; j_call: TRBJ1-6; clone_size: .; v_call: TRBV27; cdr3_aa: CASSLSGKGNSPLHF; cdr3_nt: TGTGCCAGCAGTTTATCCGGAAAGGGGAATTCACCCCTCCACTTT
d_call: TRBD2; j_call: TRBJ2-1; clone_size: .; v_call: TRBV7-9; cdr3_aa: CASSLLGGGVQTYNEQFF; cdr3_nt: TGTGCCAGCAGCTTACTGGGCGGGGGGGTACAAACATACAATGAGCAGTTCTTC
d_call: .; j_call: TRBJ2-7; clone_size: .; v_call: TRBV5-1; cdr3_aa: CASSFRDGTYEQYF; cdr3_nt: TGCGCCAGCAGCTTCCGGGACGGGACTTACGAGCAGTACTTC
d_call: TRBD1; j_call: TRBJ1-4; clone_size: few; v_call: TRBV6-6; cdr3_aa: CASSSRDRVEEKLFF; cdr3_nt: TGTGCCAGCAGTTCGCGAGACAGGGTTGAGGAAAAACTGTTTTTT
d_call: .; j_call: TRBJ1-5; clone_size: .; v_call: TRBV28; cdr3_aa: CASSWAGGNQPQHF; cdr3_nt: TGTGCCAGCAGTTGGGCAGGCGGCAATCAGCCCCAGCATTTT
d_call: TRBD1; j_call: TRBJ2-7; clone_size: few; v_call: TRBV9; cdr3_aa: CASSPGGTGGYEQYF; cdr3_nt: TGTGCCAGCAGCCCAGGGGGGACAGGGGGCTACGAGCAGTACTTC
d_call: TRBD2; j_call: TRBJ2-5; clone_size: .; v_call: TRBV7-7; cdr3_aa: CASSLGGGETQYF; cdr3_nt: TGTGCCAGCTCCCTGGGGGGGGGAGAGACCCAGTACTTC
d_call: .; j_call: TRBJ1-2; clone_size: medium-sized; v_call: TRBV19; cdr3_aa: CASSSQSGTEPYGYTF; cdr3_nt: TGTGCCAGTAGTTCACAATCCGGGACGGAGCCCTATGGCTACACCTTC
d_call: .; j_call: TRBJ1-6; clone_size: few; v_call: TRBV6-1; cdr3_aa: CASSDGRGAHNSPLHF; cdr3_nt: TGTGCCAGCAGTGATGGTCGGGGGGCCCATAATTCACCCCTCCACTTT
d_call: TRBD1; j_call: TRBJ2-7; clone_size: .; v_call: TRBV25-1; cdr3_aa: CASSECPNRGLNEQYF; cdr3_nt: TGTGCCAGCAGTGAATGCCCTAACAGGGGGCTAAACGAGCAGTACTTC
d_call: TRBD2; j_call: TRBJ2-1; clone_size: .; v_call: TRBV4-1; cdr3_aa: CASSQPKAGYNEQFF; cdr3_nt: TGCGCCAGCAGCCAACCGAAAGCGGGGTACAATGAGCAGTTCTTC
d_call: .; j_call: TRBJ1-5; clone_size: .; v_call: TRBV2; cdr3_aa: CASSEALLWDGNQPQHF; cdr3_nt: TGTGCCAGCAGTGAAGCGCTTCTATGGGACGGCAATCAGCCCCAGCATTTT
d_call: .; j_call: TRBJ1-2; clone_size: .; v_call: TRBV4-2; cdr3_aa: CASSWPPGIDGYTF; cdr3_nt: TGTGCCAGCAGCTGGCCCCCAGGGATCGATGGCTACACCTTC
d_call: .; j_call: TRBJ1-1; clone_size: .; v_call: TRBV4-2; cdr3_aa: CASSPSEWNTEAFF; cdr3_nt: TGTGCCAGCAGCCCCTCGGAGTGGAACACTGAAGCTTTCTTT
d_call: .; j_call: TRBJ1-4; clone_size: .; v_call: TRBV5-1; cdr3_aa: CASRKGAEEKLFF; cdr3_nt: TGCGCCAGCAGGAAGGGTGCGGAGGAAAAACTGTTTTTT
d_call: .; j_call: TRBJ1-2; clone_size: .; v_call: TRBV7-8; cdr3_aa: CASSLTSNYGYTF; cdr3_nt: TGTGCCAGCAGCTTAACAAGCAACTATGGCTACACCTTC
d_call: TRBD1; j_call: TRBJ2-4; clone_size: .; v_call: TRBV15; cdr3_aa: CATSRTDRVAIQYF; cdr3_nt: TGTGCCACCAGCAGAACCGACAGGGTTGCCATTCAGTACTTC
d_call: TRBD1; j_call: TRBJ1-5; clone_size: .; v_call: TRBV29-1; cdr3_aa: CSAMGQGSGQPQHF; cdr3_nt: TGCAGCGCCATGGGACAGGGGTCAGGTCAGCCCCAGCATTTT
d_call: .; j_call: TRBJ2-3; clone_size: few; v_call: TRBV29-1; cdr3_aa: CSVEVARSSTDTQYF; cdr3_nt: TGCAGCGTTGAAGTAGCCAGGTCTAGCACAGATACGCAGTATTTT
d_call: .; j_call: TRBJ2-1; clone_size: few; v_call: TRBV28; cdr3_aa: CASSHGQSLYNEQFF; cdr3_nt: TGTGCCAGCAGCCACGGACAGAGTTTATACAATGAGCAGTTCTTC
d_call: .; j_call: TRBJ1-1; clone_size: .; v_call: TRBV30; cdr3_aa: CAWSVRGITEAFF; cdr3_nt: TGTGCCTGGAGTGTACGAGGGATCACTGAAGCTTTCTTT
d_call: .; j_call: TRBJ2-3; clone_size: .; v_call: TRBV7-3; cdr3_aa: CASSPLNRATDTQYF; cdr3_nt: TGTGCCAGCAGCCCCCTCAATCGGGCCACAGATACGCAGTATTTT
d_call: .; j_call: TRBJ2-7; clone_size: .; v_call: TRBV2; cdr3_aa: CASLNRLSTYEQYF; cdr3_nt: TGTGCCAGCTTGAACAGGTTGTCCACCTACGAGCAGTACTTC
d_call: TRBD2; j_call: TRBJ2-2; clone_size: .; v_call: TRBV27; cdr3_aa: CASSFVVSGGSGELFF; cdr3_nt: TGTGCCAGCAGTTTTGTGGTCTCGGGGGGGTCGGGGGAGCTGTTTTTT
d_call: .; j_call: TRBJ1-1; clone_size: .; v_call: TRBV5-6; cdr3_aa: CASSLVGYTEAFF; cdr3_nt: TGTGCCAGCAGCTTGGTGGGGTACACTGAAGCTTTCTTT
d_call: TRBD2; j_call: TRBJ2-1; clone_size: .; v_call: TRBV19; cdr3_aa: CASSERGGGFVDEQFF; cdr3_nt: TGTGCCAGTAGTGAACGGGGGGGCGGGTTTGTAGATGAGCAGTTCTTC
d_call: .; j_call: TRBJ2-3; clone_size: .; v_call: TRBV7-2; cdr3_aa: CASSYLGSGDTQYF; cdr3_nt: TGTGCCAGCAGCTACCTAGGGTCAGGGGATACGCAGTATTTT